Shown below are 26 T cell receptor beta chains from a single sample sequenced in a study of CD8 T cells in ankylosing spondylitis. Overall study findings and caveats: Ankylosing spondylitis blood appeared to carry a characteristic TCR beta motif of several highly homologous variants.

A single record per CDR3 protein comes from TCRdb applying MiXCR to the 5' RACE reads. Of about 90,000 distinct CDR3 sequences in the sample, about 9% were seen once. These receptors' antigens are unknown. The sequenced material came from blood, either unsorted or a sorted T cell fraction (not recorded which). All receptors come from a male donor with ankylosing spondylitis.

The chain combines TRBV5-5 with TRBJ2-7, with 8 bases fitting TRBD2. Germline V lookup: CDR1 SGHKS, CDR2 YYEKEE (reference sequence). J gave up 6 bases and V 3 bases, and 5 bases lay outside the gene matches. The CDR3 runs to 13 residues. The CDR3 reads CASSSGTRGEQYF. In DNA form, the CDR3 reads TGTGCCAGCAGCTCCGGGACTAGAGGCGAGCAGTACTTC.

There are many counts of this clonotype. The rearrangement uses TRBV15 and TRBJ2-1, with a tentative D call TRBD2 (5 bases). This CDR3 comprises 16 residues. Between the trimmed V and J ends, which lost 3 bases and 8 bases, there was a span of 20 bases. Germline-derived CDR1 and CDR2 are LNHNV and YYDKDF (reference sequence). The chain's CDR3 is CATSRARGSGGDEQFF. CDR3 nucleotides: TGTGCCACCAGCAGGGCCCGAGGGTCTGGTGGGGATGAGCAGTTCTTC.

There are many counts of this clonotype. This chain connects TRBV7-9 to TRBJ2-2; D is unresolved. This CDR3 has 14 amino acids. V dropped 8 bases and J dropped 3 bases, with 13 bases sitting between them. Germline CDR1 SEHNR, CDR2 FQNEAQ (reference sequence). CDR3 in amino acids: CASLLRPDTGELFF. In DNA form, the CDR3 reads TGTGCCAGCTTACTCCGGCCTGACACCGGGGAGCTGTTTTTT.

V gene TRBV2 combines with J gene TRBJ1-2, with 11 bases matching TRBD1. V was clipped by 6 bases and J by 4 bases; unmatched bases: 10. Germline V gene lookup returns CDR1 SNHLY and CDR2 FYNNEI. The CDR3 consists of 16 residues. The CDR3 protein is CASRHRTGGSGYGYTF. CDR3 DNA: TGTGCCAGCAGGCACAGGACAGGGGGCTCTGGCTATGGCTACACCTTC.

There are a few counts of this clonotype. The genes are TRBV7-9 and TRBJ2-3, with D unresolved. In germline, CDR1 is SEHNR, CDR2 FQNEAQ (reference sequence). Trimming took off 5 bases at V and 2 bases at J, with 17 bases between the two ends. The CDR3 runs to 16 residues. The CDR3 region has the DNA TGTGCCAGCAGCCAGCTGTTTAACAGCCCCACAGATACGCAGTATTTT. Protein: CASSQLFNSPTDTQYF.

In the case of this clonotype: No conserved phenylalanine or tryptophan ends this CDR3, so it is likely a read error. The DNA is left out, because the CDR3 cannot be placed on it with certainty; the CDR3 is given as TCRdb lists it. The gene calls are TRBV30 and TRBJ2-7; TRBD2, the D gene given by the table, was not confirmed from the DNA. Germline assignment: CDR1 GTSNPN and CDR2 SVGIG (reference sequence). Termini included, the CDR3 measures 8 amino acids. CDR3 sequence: CAWNRAPL.

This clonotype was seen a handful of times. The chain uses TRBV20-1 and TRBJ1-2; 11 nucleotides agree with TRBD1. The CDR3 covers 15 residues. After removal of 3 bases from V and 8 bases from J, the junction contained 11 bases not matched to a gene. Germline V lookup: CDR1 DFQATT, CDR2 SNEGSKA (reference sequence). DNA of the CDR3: TGCAGTGCTAGGGGGACAGGGGGTCAGTCTGGCGGCTACACCTTC. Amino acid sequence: CSARGTGGQSGGYTF.

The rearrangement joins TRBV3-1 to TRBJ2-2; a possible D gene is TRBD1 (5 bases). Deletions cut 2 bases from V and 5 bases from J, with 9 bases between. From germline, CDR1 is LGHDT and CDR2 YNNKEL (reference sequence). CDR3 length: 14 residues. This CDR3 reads CASSQQGWTGELFF. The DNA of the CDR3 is TGTGCCAGCAGCCAACAGGGATGGACCGGGGAGCTGTTTTTT.

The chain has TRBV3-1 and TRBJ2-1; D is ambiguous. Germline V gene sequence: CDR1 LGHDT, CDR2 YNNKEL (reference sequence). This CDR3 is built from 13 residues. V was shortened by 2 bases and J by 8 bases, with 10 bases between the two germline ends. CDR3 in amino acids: CASSQRVGHEQFF. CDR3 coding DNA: TGTGCCAGCAGCCAAAGGGTTGGGCATGAGCAGTTCTTC.

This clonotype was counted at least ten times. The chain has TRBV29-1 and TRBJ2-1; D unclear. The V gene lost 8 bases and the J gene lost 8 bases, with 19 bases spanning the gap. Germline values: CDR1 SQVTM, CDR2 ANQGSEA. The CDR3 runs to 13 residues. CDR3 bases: TGCAGCTCAGTAGGTGGGATTAGGGATGAGCAGTTCTTC. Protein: CSSVGGIRDEQFF.

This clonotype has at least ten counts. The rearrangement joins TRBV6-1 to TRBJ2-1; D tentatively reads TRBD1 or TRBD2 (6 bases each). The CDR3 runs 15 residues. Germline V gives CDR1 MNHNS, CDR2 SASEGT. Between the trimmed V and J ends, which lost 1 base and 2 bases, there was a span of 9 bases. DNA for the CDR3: TGTGCCAGCAGTGAAGAGGGGGGCGCCTACAATGAGCAGTTCTTC. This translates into CASSEEGGAYNEQFF.

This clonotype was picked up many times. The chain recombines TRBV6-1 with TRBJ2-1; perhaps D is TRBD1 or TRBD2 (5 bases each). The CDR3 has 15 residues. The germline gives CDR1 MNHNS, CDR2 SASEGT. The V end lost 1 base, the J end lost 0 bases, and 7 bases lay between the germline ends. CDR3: CASSEEGSSYNEQFF. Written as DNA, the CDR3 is TGTGCCAGCAGTGAAGAGGGGAGCTCCTACAATGAGCAGTTCTTC.

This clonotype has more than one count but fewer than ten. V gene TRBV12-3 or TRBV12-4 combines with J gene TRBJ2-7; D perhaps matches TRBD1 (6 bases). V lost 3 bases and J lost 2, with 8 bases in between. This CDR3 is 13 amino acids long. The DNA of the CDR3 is TGTGCCAGCAGTTTTCAGGGGCCCTACGAGCAGTACTTC. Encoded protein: CASSFQGPYEQYF.

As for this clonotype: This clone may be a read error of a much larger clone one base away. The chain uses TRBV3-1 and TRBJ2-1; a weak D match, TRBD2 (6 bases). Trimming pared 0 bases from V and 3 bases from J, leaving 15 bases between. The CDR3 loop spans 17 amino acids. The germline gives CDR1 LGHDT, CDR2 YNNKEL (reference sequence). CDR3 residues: CASSQERSGVSYNEQFF. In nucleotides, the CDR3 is TGTGCCAGCAGCCAAGAACGGTCGGGGGTCAGCTACAATGAGCAGTTCTTC.

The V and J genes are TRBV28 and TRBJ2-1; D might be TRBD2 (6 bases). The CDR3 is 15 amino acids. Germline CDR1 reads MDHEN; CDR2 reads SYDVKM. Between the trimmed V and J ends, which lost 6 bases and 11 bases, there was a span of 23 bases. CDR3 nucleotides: TGTGCCAGCAGCCATCCCCCACGCGGGGAGATTAAGCAGTTCTTC. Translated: CASSHPPRGEIKQFF.

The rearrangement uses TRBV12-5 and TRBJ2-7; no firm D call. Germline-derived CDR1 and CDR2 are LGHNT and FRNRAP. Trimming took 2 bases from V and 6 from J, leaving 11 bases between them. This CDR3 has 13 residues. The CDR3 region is CASGLSAQGEQYF. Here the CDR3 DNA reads TGTGCTAGTGGTTTGTCCGCCCAAGGCGAGCAGTACTTC.

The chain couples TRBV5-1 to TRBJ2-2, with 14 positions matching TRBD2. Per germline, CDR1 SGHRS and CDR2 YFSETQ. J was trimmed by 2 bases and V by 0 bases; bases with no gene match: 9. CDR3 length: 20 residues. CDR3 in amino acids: CASSLAGLAGVGPNTGELFF. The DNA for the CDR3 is TGCGCCAGCAGCTTGGCGGGACTAGCGGGAGTAGGCCCCAACACCGGGGAGCTGTTTTTT.

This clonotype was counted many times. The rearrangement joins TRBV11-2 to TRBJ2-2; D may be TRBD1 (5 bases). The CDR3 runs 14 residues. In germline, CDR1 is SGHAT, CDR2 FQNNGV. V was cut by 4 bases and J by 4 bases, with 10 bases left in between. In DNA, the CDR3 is TGTGCCAGCAGCTCCCAGGGTGGCACCGGGGAGCTGTTTTTT. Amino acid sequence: CASSSQGGTGELFF. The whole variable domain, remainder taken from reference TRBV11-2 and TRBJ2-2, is EAGVAQSPRYKIIEKRQSVAFWCNPISGHATLYWYQQILGQGPKLLIQFQNNGVVDDSQLPKDRFSAERLKGVDSTLKIQPAKLEDSAVYLCASSSQGGTGELFFGEGSRLTVL.

CDR3 DNA: TGTGCCAGCAGTGAATTTGACAAATACACCGGGGAGCTGTTTTTT. Its protein is CASSEFDKYTGELFF. The rearrangement links TRBV25-1 to TRBJ2-2; no firm D call. The V gene lost 1 base and the J gene lost 3 bases, with 9 bases spanning the gap. Germline-derived CDR1 and CDR2 are MGHDK and SYGVNS. CDR3 length: 15 amino acids.

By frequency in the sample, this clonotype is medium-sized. The CDR3 bases are TGTGCCAGCAGCTTAAGCGGGAGGGGTGAGCAGTTCTTC. It codes for CASSLSGRGEQFF. V and J are TRBV7-9 and TRBJ2-1; 10 bases agree with TRBD2. V lost 2 bases and J lost 9; bases outside the gene matches: 1. The CDR3 loop spans 13 amino acids. The germline V gene has CDR1 SEHNR and CDR2 FQNEAQ (reference sequence).

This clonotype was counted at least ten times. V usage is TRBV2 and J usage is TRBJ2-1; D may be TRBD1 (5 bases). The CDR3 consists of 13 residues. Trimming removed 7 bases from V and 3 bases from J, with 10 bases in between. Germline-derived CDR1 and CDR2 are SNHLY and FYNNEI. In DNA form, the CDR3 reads TGTGCCAGCACTCCGACAGACTACAATGAGCAGTTCTTC. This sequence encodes CASTPTDYNEQFF.

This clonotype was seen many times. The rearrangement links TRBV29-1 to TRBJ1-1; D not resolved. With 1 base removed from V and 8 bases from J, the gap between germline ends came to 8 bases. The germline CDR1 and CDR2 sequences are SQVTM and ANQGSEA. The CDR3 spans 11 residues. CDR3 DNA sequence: TGCAGCGTTGAAGGGGGAATAGAAGCTTTCTTT. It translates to CSVEGGIEAFF. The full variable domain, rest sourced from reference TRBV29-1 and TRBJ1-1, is SAVISQKPSRDICQRGTSLTIQCQVDSQVTMMFWYRQQPGQSLTLIATANQGSEATYESGFVIDKFPISRPNLTFSTLTVSNMSPEDSSIYLCSVEGGIEAFFGQGTRLTVV.

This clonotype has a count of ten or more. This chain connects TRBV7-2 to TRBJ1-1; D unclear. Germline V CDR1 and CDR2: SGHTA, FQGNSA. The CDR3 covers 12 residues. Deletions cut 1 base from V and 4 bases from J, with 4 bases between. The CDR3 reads CASSLGATEAFF. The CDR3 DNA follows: TGTGCCAGCAGCTTAGGTGCCACTGAAGCTTTCTTT.

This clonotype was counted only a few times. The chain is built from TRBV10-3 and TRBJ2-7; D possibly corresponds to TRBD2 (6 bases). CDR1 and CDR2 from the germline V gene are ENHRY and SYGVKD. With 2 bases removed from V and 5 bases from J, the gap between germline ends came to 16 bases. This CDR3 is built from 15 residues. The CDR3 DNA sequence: TGTGCCATCAGTGAGCTGAAGGGAGGAGCAGACGAGCAGTACTTC. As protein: CAISELKGGADEQYF.

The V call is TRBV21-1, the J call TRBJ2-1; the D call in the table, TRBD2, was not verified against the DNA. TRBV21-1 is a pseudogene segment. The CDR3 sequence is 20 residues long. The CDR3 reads CASSPSPSGLAGGKYNEQFF. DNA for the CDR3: TGTGCCAGCAGCCCAAGCCCCTCCGGACTAGCGGGAGGCAAATACAATGAGCAGTTCTTC.

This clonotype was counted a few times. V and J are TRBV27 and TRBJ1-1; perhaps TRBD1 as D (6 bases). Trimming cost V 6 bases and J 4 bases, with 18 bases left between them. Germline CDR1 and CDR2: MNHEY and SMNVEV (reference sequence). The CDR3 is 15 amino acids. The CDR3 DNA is TGTGCCAGCAGCCTGGGGGGGGCCCTGGGCACTGAAGCTTTCTTT. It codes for CASSLGGALGTEAFF.